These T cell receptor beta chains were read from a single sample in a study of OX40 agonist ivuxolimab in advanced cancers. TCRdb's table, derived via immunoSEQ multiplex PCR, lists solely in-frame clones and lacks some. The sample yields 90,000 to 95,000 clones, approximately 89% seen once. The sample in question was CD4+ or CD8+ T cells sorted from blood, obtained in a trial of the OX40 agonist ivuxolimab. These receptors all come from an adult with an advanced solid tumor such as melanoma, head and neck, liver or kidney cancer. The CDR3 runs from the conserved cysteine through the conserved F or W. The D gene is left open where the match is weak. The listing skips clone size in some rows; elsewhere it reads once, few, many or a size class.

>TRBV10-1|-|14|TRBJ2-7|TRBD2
TGCGCCAGCAGTTCTAGCGGGGTTATCTACGAGCAGTACTTC
CASSSSGVIYEQYF
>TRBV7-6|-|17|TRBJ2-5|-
TGTGCCAGCAGCTTAGGTGCCAGGGGGGGTCTTAGGGAGACCCAGTACTTC
CASSLGARGGLRETQYF
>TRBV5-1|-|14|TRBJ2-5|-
TGCGCCAGCAGCTTCGGAGGAGGTTCGGAGACCCAGTACTTC
CASSFGGGSETQYF
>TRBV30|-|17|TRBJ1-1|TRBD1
TGTGCCTGGAGTGTAGGACAGGGGGCATGGGTAGTCACTGAAGCTTTCTTT
CAWSVGQGAWVVTEAFF
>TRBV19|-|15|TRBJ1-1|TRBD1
TGTGCCAGTAGTACTATCTCGACAGGGAGGACTGAAGCTTTCTTT
CASSTISTGRTEAFF
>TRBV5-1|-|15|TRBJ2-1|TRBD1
TGCGCCAGCAGCGGCAGGGGGCTACTCCCCGATGAGCAGTTCTTC
CASSGRGLLPDEQFF
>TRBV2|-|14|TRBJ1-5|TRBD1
TGTGCCAGCAGTTACAGGGGAAGGAATCAGCCCCAGCATTTT
CASSYRGRNQPQHF
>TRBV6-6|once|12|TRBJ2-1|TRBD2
TGTGCCAGCCGGGACTACAACAATGAGCAGTTCTTC
CASRDYNNEQFF
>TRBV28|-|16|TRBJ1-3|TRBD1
TGTGCCAGCAGTGGACAGGGGCCGAGCTCTGGAAACACCATATATTTT
CASSGQGPSSGNTIYF
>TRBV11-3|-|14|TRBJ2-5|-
TGTGCCAGCAGCTTAGTGGCAGCGTTGGAGACCCAGTACTTC
CASSLVAALETQYF
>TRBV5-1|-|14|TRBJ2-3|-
TGCGCCAGCAGCTCGACAGCTAGCACAGATACGCAGTATTTT
CASSSTASTDTQYF
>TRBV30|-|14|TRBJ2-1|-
TGTGCCTGGAGTGTCGGGACCGTAAACAATGAGCAGTTCTTC
CAWSVGTVNNEQFF
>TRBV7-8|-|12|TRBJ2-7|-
TGTGCCAGCAGCCAGTATGAATACGAGCAGTACTTC
CASSQYEYEQYF
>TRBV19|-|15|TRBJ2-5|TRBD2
TGTGCCAGTAGGACTAGCGGGAGGGCCCAAGAGACCCAGTACTTC
CASRTSGRAQETQYF
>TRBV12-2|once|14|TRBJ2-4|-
TGTGCAAGTCGCTTAGATCGGGACTACTACATTCAGTACTTC
CASRLDRDYYIQYF
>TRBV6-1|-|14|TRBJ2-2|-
TGTGCCAGCAGTGCGGGAGTTAACACCGGGGAGCTGTTTTTT
CASSAGVNTGELFF
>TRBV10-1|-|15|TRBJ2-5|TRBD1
TGCGCCACCTTGAGGACAGGAACGTCCCAAGAGACCCAGTACTTC
CATLRTGTSQETQYF
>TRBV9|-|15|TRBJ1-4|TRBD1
TGTGCCAGCAGCGAGGGGACAGCAACTAATGAAAAACTGTTTTTT
CASSEGTATNEKLFF
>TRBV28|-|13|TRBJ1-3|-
TGTGCCAGCAGCCTATTGCAGGGAAACACCATATATTTT
CASSLLQGNTIYF
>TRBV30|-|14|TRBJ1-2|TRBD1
TGTGCCTGGAGTGAGGGGACAGGTAGCTATGGCTACACCTTC
CAWSEGTGSYGYTF
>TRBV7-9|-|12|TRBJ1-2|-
TGTGCCAGCAGCGAAGACGGCTATGGCTACACCTTC
CASSEDGYGYTF
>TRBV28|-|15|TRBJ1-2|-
TGTGCCAGCAGTTCCCCTCGATCAGCTCTCTATGGCTACACCTTC
CASSSPRSALYGYTF
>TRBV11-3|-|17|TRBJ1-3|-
TGTGCCAGCAGCCCCATGTCCGGGAAACCCTCTGGAAACACCATATATTTT
CASSPMSGKPSGNTIYF
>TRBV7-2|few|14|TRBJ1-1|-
TGTGCCAGCAGTTCTCAGGGTGGGAACACTGAAGCTTTCTTT
CASSSQGGNTEAFF
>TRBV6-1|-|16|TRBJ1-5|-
TGTGCCAGCAGTGAAACTTCAATACCGGGACTTCAGCCCCAGCATTTT
CASSETSIPGLQPQHF
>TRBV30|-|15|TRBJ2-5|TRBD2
TGTGCCTGGAAAGGCGGCGGGAGGAAGATAGAGACCCAGTACTTC
CAWKGGGRKIETQYF
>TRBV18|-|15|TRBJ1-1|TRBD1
TGTGCCAGCTCACTAGGGACAGGGAGCGCCACTGAAGCTTTCTTT
CASSLGTGSATEAFF
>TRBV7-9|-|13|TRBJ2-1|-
TGTGCCAGCAGCATAGGACAGTACAATGAGCAGTTCTTC
CASSIGQYNEQFF
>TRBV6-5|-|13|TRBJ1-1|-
TGTGCCAGCAGTTACGGTAGATACACTGAAGCTTTCTTT
CASSYGRYTEAFF
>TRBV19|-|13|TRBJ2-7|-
TGTGCCAGTAGTATCCAACACAGAGACGAGCAGTACTTC
CASSIQHRDEQYF
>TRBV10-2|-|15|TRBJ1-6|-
TGCGCCAGCACCACTGAGGGGGGAGTTAATTCACCCCTCCACTTT
CASTTEGGVNSPLHF